Listed below are T cell receptor beta chains from one sample, sequenced in a study of OX40 agonist ivuxolimab in advanced cancers. The protocol was immunoSEQ multiplex PCR, while the TCRdb copy is restricted to in-frame clones and leaves out a portion. The sample contains some 35,000 clones, roughly 80% of which appear only once. Sample: CD4+ or CD8+ T cells sorted from blood, taken in a trial of the OX40 agonist ivuxolimab. These receptors were obtained from an adult with an advanced solid tumor such as melanoma, head and neck, liver or kidney cancer. The CDR3 runs from the conserved cysteine through the conserved F or W. The order of the fields is V gene, J gene, D gene, clone size, CDR3 protein, CDR3 DNA. D genes are given only for firm matches. Rows may omit the clone size; those that give it use once, few, many or a size class.

v_call: TRBV13; j_call: TRBJ2-1; d_call: TRBD2; clone_size: NA; cdr3_aa: CASSFGTSGLSYNEQFF; cdr3_nt: TGTGCCAGCAGCTTTGGGACTAGCGGACTCTCCTACAATGAGCAGTTCTTC
v_call: TRBV11-2; j_call: TRBJ2-7; d_call: NA; clone_size: once; cdr3_aa: CASSLGLQSYEQYF; cdr3_nt: TGTGCCAGCAGCTTAGGCCTGCAGTCCTACGAGCAGTACTTC
v_call: TRBV7-8; j_call: TRBJ2-2; d_call: TRBD1; clone_size: NA; cdr3_aa: CASSHRDSYTGELFF; cdr3_nt: TGTGCCAGCAGCCACCGGGACAGTTACACCGGGGAGCTGTTTTTT
v_call: TRBV27; j_call: TRBJ2-1; d_call: NA; clone_size: NA; cdr3_aa: CASSLGQYNEQFF; cdr3_nt: TGTGCCAGCAGTTTAGGACAGTACAATGAGCAGTTCTTC
v_call: TRBV6-4; j_call: TRBJ2-5; d_call: NA; clone_size: NA; cdr3_aa: CASSDRDSAETQYF; cdr3_nt: TGTGCCAGCAGTGACCGGGACTCTGCGGAGACCCAGTACTTC
v_call: TRBV6-5; j_call: TRBJ2-2; d_call: NA; clone_size: once; cdr3_aa: CASSLGTSGELFF; cdr3_nt: TGTGCCAGCAGTCTAGGGACATCCGGGGAGCTGTTTTTT
v_call: TRBV7-9; j_call: TRBJ2-5; d_call: NA; clone_size: NA; cdr3_aa: CASSPRDREETQYF; cdr3_nt: TGTGCCAGCAGCCCGCGGGACAGAGAAGAGACCCAGTACTTC
v_call: TRBV27; j_call: TRBJ2-1; d_call: TRBD2; clone_size: NA; cdr3_aa: CASSLGLAVSNEQFF; cdr3_nt: TGTGCCAGCAGTTTAGGACTAGCGGTATCTAATGAGCAGTTCTTC
v_call: TRBV7-3; j_call: TRBJ2-1; d_call: TRBD2; clone_size: NA; cdr3_aa: CASSHGLAGFSYNEQFF; cdr3_nt: TGTGCCAGCAGCCACGGACTAGCGGGTTTTTCCTACAATGAGCAGTTCTTC
v_call: TRBV28; j_call: TRBJ2-5; d_call: NA; clone_size: NA; cdr3_aa: CASSLYRVTSQQETQYF; cdr3_nt: TGTGCCAGCAGTTTATACCGGGTTACAAGCCAACAAGAGACCCAGTACTTC
v_call: TRBV11-1; j_call: TRBJ1-1; d_call: NA; clone_size: NA; cdr3_aa: CASSFLGEAEAFF; cdr3_nt: TGTGCCAGCAGCTTTCTAGGGGAGGCTGAAGCTTTCTTT
v_call: TRBV19; j_call: TRBJ2-1; d_call: TRBD2; clone_size: once; cdr3_aa: CASSLLAGIYNEQFF; cdr3_nt: TGTGCCAGTAGTTTGCTAGCGGGAATCTACAATGAGCAGTTCTTC
v_call: TRBV7-9; j_call: TRBJ2-7; d_call: TRBD2; clone_size: NA; cdr3_aa: CASSPDRWTSGSPYEQYF; cdr3_nt: TGTGCCAGCAGCCCTGACAGATGGACTAGCGGGAGTCCCTACGAGCAGTACTTC
v_call: TRBV25-1; j_call: TRBJ2-5; d_call: NA; clone_size: once; cdr3_aa: CASSEWTMETQYF; cdr3_nt: TGTGCCAGCAGTGAATGGACCATGGAGACCCAGTACTTC
v_call: TRBV9; j_call: TRBJ1-1; d_call: TRBD1; clone_size: NA; cdr3_aa: CASSLGTGGRTGTEAFF; cdr3_nt: TGTGCCAGCAGCTTGGGGACAGGGGGCCGAACGGGCACTGAAGCTTTCTTT
v_call: TRBV7-3; j_call: TRBJ1-2; d_call: NA; clone_size: NA; cdr3_aa: CASSSGRGGGYTF; cdr3_nt: TGTGCCAGCAGCAGTGGACGCGGGGGTGGCTACACCTTC
v_call: TRBV4-1; j_call: TRBJ2-6; d_call: NA; clone_size: NA; cdr3_aa: CASSPTETNVLTF; cdr3_nt: TGCGCCAGCAGCCCGACAGAGACCAACGTCCTGACTTTC
v_call: TRBV25-1; j_call: TRBJ2-1; d_call: TRBD1; clone_size: NA; cdr3_aa: CASSEGTGGYYNEQFF; cdr3_nt: TGTGCCAGCAGTGAGGGGACAGGGGGGTACTACAATGAGCAGTTCTTC